This T cell receptor (beta chain) came from a study of control samples from healthy donors and cancer patients (TCRdb year 2020). The library relied on the immunoSEQ multiplex PCR assay. TCRdb holds this immuneACCESS table with in-frame rearrangements only. Some clones are missing; in checked studies, unresolved V genes explain under half, and the rest has no known cause. Here the sample has roughly 120,000 clones; around 89% occur a single time. The top ten clones comprise 3.5% to 4% of the sample. From cysteine to phenylalanine, the CDR3 is 15 amino acids long. Only the CDR3 DNA stays, 45 bases, in frame from base 1. This clone showed up just once. The antigen it recognizes is unknown. There are no base qualities to consult, and no much larger clone falls within one base.

The chain is made from TRBV1 and TRBJ1-1. TRBV1 is a recognized pseudogene. This receptor was obtained from a woman aged 60 to 75 with lung cancer. The sequencing input was PBMCs. This receptor has the CDR3 CTSSQEGSMNTEAFF. At the DNA level, the sequence is TGCACCAGCAGCCAAGAAGGATCTATGAACACTGAAGCTTTCTTT.